This T cell receptor beta chain was found in a study of blood T cell repertoires in COVID-19. Trimming cost V 0 bases and J 6 bases, with 17 bases left between them. This CDR3 region has 16 residues. Germline V gives CDR1 MNHEY, CDR2 SVGAGI. Only a few counts were recorded for this clone. Per the study methods: Researchers report that nucleated cell counts were estimated from reference gene primer amplification. Profiling relied on immunoSEQ multiplex PCR, and the TCRdb table lists in-frame clones only, not all of them. V and J calls and clone size are those listed in that table; D and trimming were worked out from the DNA. The data contain some 140,000 clones, roughly 89% of them singletons.

The sequencing sample was made of peripheral blood. The TCR was taken from a middle-aged man with active or convalescent COVID-19. The rearrangement uses TRBV6-5 and TRBJ1-1; a possible D gene is TRBD1 (5 bases). CDR3 loop: CASSYSASMGGAEAFF. The CDR3 region has the DNA TGTGCCAGCAGTTACTCGGCCTCTATGGGGGGAGCTGAAGCTTTCTTT.